This entry lists 9 T cell receptor beta chains sequenced from one sample in a study of neurological immune-mediated disorders. TCRdb re-called the 5' RACE reads through MiXCR, storing one row per CDR3 protein. Among 39,000 or so distinct CDR3 sequences listed, more than 4.5% were seen once. The sequenced sample was CD4+ T cells from blood. All receptors derive from a man younger than 30 in good health.

This clonotype was recorded at least ten times. V gene TRBV7-2 combines with J gene TRBJ2-3; D possibly matches TRBD1 or TRBD2 (5 bases each). V was pared by 5 bases and J by 8 bases, with 17 bases between. The CDR3 covers 14 residues. From germline, CDR1 is SGHTA and CDR2 FQGNSA. CDR3: CASSRRGVLGTQYF. In DNA form, the CDR3 reads TGTGCCAGCAGCCGCCGAGGGGTTTTGGGTACGCAGTATTTT.

This clonotype was recorded many times. The CDR3 loop is CASSFVDRTLGYTF. The CDR3 DNA reads TGTGCCAGCAGTTTCGTTGACAGGACCTTGGGCTACACCTTC. This sequence joins TRBV6-5 and TRBJ1-2, with a tentative D call TRBD1 (6 bases). Trimming pared 4 bases from V and 8 bases from J, leaving 17 bases between. CDR3 length: 14 residues. Germline-derived CDR1 and CDR2 are MNHEY and SVGAGI.

This clonotype was counted many times. The genes are TRBV7-3 and TRBJ2-2, with 7 bases aligning to TRBD1. Germline values: CDR1 SGHTA, CDR2 FQGTGA. Germline trimming cut 1 base from V and 6 bases from J; bases unmatched to any gene: 8. The CDR3 has 16 amino acids. As DNA, the CDR3 is TGTGCCAGCAGCTTAAATGAGGGGGCGAAATCCGGGGAGCTGTTTTTT. Translated, it gives CASSLNEGAKSGELFF.

This clonotype occurred many times. The J gene is TRBJ1-2, the V gene TRBV18; the match to TRBD1 covers 7 bases. Unmatched junction bases numbered 5, after V lost 3 bases and J lost 4 bases. There are 14 residues in the CDR3. The germline CDR1 and CDR2 sequences are KGHSH and LQKENI. The CDR3 region is CASSPPGQLYGYTF. The CDR3 region has the DNA TGTGCCAGCTCACCTCCGGGACAGCTCTATGGCTACACCTTC.

This clonotype was observed at least ten times. The chain combines TRBV6-5 with TRBJ1-2; no clear D gene. There are 13 residues in the CDR3. Germline V CDR1 and CDR2: MNHEY, SVGAGI. Between the trimmed V and J ends, which lost 4 bases and 2 bases, there was a span of 8 bases. CDR3 DNA: TGTGCCAGCAGTTCTGCCGGGAACTATGGCTACACCTTC. It encodes CASSSAGNYGYTF.

In its sample, this clonotype was seen many times. The chain is built from TRBV20-1 and TRBJ1-6; 8 nucleotides agree with TRBD1. V was clipped by 7 bases and J by 4 bases; unmatched bases: 9. The CDR3 runs to 15 residues. The germline V gene encodes CDR1 DFQATT and CDR2 SNEGSKA (reference sequence). The DNA for the CDR3 is TGCAGTGTCTCGATGGGGGACAGGTATAATTCACCCCTCCACTTT. Translating gives CSVSMGDRYNSPLHF.

Many counts were recorded for this clonotype. This rearrangement joins TRBV4-1 to TRBJ2-7; D perhaps matches TRBD1 (5 bases). CDR3 length equals 15 residues. V lost 1 base and J 4 bases, leaving 14 bases between the germline ends. Germline V gives CDR1 MGHRA, CDR2 YSYEKL. The CDR3 DNA follows: TGCGCCAGCAGCCAAGTCCTCAGGGTCCCTTACGAGCAGTACTTC. The encoded protein is CASSQVLRVPYEQYF.

This clonotype has a count of ten or more. The V and J genes are TRBV10-3 and TRBJ1-1, with 8 nucleotides matching TRBD1. J lost 4 bases, V lost 4 bases, and 8 bases had no gene match. The germline gives CDR1 ENHRY, CDR2 SYGVKD. The CDR3 sequence is 15 residues long. The CDR3 reads CAISVMDRDVTEAFF. The CDR3 coding sequence is TGTGCCATCAGTGTTATGGACAGGGATGTCACTGAAGCTTTCTTT.

This clonotype was recorded many times. The chain uses TRBV5-1 and TRBJ2-1; TRBD2 agrees at 9 bases. The CDR3 length is 15 residues. The J segment lost 8 bases and the V segment lost 0 bases, leaving 6 bases of the junction unmatched. Germline lookup yields CDR1 SGHRS and CDR2 YFSETQ. CDR3 loop: CASSLGAGGIYEQFF. The CDR3 bases are TGCGCCAGCAGCTTGGGAGCGGGGGGCATTTATGAGCAGTTCTTC.